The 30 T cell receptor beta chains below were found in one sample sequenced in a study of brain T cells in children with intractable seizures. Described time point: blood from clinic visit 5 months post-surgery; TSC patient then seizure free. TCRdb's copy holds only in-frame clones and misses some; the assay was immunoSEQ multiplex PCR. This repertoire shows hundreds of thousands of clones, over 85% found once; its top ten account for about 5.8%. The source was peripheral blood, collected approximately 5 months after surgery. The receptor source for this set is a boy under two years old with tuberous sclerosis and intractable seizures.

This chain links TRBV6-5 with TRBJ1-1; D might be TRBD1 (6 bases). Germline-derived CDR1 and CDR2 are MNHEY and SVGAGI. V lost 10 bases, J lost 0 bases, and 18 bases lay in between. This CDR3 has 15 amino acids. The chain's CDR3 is CATSQGRRMNTEAFF. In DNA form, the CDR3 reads TGTGCCACCTCACAGGGAAGGAGAATGAACACTGAAGCTTTCTTT.

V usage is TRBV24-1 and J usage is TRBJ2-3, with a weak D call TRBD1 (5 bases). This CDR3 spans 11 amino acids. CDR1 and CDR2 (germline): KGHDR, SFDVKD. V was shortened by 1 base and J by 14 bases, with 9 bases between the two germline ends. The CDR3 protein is CATSDFQTVYF. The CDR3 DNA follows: TGTGCCACCAGTGATTTCCAGACAGTGTATTTT.

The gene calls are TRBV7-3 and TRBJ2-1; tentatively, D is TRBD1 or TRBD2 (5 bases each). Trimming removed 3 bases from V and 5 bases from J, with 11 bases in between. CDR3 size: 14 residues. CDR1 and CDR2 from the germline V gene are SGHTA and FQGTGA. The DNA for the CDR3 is TGTGCCAGCAGCTTTCCGGGGACCAACAATGAGCAGTTCTTC. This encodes CASSFPGTNNEQFF.

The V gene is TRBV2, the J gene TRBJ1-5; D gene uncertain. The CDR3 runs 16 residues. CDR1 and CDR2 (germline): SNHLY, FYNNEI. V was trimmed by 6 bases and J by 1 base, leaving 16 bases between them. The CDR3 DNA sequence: TGTGCCAGCAGCACGGGCCTTTCCACGAGCAATCAGCCCCAGCATTTT. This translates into CASSTGLSTSNQPQHF.

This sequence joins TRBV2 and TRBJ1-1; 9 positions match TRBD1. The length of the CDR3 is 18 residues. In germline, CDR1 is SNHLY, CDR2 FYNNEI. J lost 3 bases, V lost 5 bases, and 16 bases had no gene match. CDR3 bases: TGTGCCAGCAGTCATCCCCTTGGACAGGGGCAGAGGTACACTGAAGCTTTCTTT. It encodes CASSHPLGQGQRYTEAFF.

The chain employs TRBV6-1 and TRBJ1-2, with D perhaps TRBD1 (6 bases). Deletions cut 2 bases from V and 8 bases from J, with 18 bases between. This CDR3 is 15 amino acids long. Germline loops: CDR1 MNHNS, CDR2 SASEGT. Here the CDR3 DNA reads TGTGCCAGCAGTGAAAGCGGGGGACACTCCTCCGGCTACACCTTC. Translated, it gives CASSESGGHSSGYTF.

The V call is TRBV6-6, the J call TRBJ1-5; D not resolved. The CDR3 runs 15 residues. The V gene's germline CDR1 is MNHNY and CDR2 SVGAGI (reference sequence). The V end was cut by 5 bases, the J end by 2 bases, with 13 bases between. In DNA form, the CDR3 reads TGTGCCAGCAGTCTCTCGGGCGTCGGCAATCAGCCCCAGCATTTT. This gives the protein CASSLSGVGNQPQHF.

The DNA of the CDR3 is TGTGCCAGCAGTTTAGGACACGACCTCTCCTACGAGCAGTACTTC. It yields the protein CASSLGHDLSYEQYF. The chain joins TRBV27 to TRBJ2-7, with a weak D call TRBD1 (5 bases). CDR1 MNHEY and CDR2 SMNVEV come from the germline V gene (reference sequence). The CDR3 has 15 residues. V lost 2 bases to trimming and J lost 0 bases, with 11 bases between them.

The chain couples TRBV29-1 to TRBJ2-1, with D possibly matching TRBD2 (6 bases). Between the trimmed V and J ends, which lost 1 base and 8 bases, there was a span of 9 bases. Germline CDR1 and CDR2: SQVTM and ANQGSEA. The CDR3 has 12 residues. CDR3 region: CSVEGDWYEQFF. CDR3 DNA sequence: TGCAGCGTTGAAGGGGACTGGTATGAGCAGTTCTTC.

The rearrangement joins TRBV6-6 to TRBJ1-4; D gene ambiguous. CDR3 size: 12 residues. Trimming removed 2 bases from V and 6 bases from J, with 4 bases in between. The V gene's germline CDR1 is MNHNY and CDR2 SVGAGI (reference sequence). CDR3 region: CASSYVHEKLFF. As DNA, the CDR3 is TGTGCCAGCAGTTACGTACATGAAAAACTGTTTTTT.

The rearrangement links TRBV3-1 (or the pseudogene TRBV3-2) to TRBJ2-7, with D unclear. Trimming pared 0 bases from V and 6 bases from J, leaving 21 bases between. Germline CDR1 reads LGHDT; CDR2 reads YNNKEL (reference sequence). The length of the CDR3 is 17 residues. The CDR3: CASSQEALWKPEGEQYF. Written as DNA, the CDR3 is TGTGCCAGCAGCCAAGAAGCCCTTTGGAAACCCGAAGGCGAGCAGTACTTC.

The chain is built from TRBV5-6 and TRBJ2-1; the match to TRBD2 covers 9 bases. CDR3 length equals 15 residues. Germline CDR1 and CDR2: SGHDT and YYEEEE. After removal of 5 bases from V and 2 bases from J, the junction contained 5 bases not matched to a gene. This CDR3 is CASSEAGGTYNEQFF. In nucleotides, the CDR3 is TGTGCCAGCAGTGAGGCGGGGGGGACCTACAATGAGCAGTTCTTC.

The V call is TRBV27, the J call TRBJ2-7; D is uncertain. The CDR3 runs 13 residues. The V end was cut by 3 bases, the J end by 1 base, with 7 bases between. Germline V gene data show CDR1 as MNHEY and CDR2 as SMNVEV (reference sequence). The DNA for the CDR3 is TGTGCCAGCAGTTTCGACGGATCCTACGAGCAGTACTTC. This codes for CASSFDGSYEQYF.

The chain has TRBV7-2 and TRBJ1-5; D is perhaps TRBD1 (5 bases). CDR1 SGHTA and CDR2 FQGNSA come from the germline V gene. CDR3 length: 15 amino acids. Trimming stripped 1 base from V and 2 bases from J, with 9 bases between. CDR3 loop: CASSLVSGGNQPQHF. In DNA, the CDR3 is TGTGCCAGCAGCTTAGTATCGGGGGGCAATCAGCCCCAGCATTTT.

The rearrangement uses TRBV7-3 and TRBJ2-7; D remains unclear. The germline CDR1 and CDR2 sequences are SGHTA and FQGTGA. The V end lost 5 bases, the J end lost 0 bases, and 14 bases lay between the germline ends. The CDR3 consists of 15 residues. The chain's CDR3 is CASSPEPSPSYEQYF. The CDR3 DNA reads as TGTGCCAGCAGCCCGGAACCTTCCCCCTCCTACGAGCAGTACTTC.

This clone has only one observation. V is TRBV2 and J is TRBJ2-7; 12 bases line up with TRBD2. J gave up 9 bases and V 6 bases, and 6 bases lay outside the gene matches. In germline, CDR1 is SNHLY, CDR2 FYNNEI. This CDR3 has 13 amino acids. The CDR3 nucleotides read TGTGCCAGCAGGGAGGGACTAGCGGGCGCGCAGTACTTC. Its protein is CASREGLAGAQYF. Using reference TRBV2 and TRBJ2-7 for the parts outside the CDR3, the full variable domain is EPEVTQTPSHQVTQMGQEVILRCVPISNHLYFYWYRQILGQKVEFLVSFYNNEISEKSEIFDDQFSVERPDGSNFTLKIRSTKLEDSAMYFCASREGLAGAQYFGPGTRLTVT.

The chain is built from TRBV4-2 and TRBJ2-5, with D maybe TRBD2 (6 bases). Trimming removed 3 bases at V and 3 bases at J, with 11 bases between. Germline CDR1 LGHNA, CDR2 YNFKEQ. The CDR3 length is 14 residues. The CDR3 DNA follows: TGTGCCAGCAGCCAGTGGCGGGAAGAAGAGACCCAGTACTTC. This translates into CASSQWREEETQYF.

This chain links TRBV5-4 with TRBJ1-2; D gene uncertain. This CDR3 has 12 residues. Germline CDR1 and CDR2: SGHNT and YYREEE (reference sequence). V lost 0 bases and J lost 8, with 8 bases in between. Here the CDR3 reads CASSLGVEGYTF. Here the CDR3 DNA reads TGTGCCAGCAGCTTGGGGGTGGAGGGCTACACCTTC.

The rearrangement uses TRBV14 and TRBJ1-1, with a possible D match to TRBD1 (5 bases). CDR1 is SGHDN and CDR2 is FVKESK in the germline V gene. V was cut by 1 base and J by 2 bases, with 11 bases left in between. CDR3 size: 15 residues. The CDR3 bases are TGTGCCAGCAGCCAAGTTATAGGGGATAACACTGAAGCTTTCTTT. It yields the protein CASSQVIGDNTEAFF. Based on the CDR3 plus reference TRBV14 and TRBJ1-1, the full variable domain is EAGVTQFPSHSVIEKGQTVTLRCDPISGHDNLYWYRRVMGKEIKFLLHFVKESKQDESGMPNNRFLAERTGGTYSTLKVQPAELEDSGVYFCASSQVIGDNTEAFFGQGTRLTVV.

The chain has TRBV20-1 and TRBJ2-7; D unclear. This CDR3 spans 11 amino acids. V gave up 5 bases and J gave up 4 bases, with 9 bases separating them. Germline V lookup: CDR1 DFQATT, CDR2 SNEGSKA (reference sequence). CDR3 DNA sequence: TGCAGTGCTCGGAATATGTACGAGCAGTACTTC. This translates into CSARNMYEQYF.

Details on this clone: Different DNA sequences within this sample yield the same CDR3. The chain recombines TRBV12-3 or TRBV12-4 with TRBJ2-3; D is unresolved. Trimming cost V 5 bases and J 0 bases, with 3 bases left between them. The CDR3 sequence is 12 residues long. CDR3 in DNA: TGTGCCAGCAGTGACAGCACAGATACGCAGTATTTT. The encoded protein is CASSDSTDTQYF.

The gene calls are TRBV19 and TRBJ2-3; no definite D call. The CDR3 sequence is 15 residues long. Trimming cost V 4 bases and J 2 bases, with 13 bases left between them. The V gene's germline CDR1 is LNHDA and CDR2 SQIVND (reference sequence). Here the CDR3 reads CASSSPGRVTDTQYF. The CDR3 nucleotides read TGTGCCAGTAGTAGCCCCGGTCGGGTCACAGATACGCAGTATTTT.

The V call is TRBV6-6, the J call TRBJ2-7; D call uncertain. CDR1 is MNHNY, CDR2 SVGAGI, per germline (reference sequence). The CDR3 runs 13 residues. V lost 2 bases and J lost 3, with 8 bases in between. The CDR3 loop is CASSYGVNYEQYF. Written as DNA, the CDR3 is TGTGCCAGCAGTTACGGGGTTAACTACGAGCAGTACTTC.

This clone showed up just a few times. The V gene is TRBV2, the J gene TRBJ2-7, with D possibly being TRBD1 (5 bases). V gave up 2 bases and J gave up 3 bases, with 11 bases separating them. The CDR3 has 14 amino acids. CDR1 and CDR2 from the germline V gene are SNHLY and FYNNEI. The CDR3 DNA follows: TGTGCCAGCAGTGAATGGACACTAAACTACGAGCAGTACTTC. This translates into CASSEWTLNYEQYF.

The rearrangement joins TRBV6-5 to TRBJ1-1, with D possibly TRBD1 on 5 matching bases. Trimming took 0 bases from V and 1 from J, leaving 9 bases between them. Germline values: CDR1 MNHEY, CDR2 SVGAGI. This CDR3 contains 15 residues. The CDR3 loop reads CASSYSGHPNTEAFF. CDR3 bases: TGTGCCAGCAGTTACTCCGGACACCCGAACACTGAAGCTTTCTTT.

CDR3 protein: CASSPQGAGGETQYF. Here the CDR3 DNA reads TGCGCCAGCAGCCCACAGGGGGCCGGTGGAGAGACCCAGTACTTC. The rearrangement uses TRBV10-2 and TRBJ2-5; TRBD1 matches 9 bases. Trimming removed 6 bases from V and 4 bases from J; junction bases left unmatched: 9. The germline V gene encodes CDR1 WSHSY and CDR2 SAAADI. This CDR3 contains 15 residues.

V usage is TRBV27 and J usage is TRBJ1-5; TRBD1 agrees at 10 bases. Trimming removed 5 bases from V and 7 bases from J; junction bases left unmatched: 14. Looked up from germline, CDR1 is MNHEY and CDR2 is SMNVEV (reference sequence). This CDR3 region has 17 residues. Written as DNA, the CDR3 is TGTGCCAGCAGTCCACTAGGGACAGGGGAAAGGGGGCAGCCCCAGCATTTT. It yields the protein CASSPLGTGERGQPQHF.

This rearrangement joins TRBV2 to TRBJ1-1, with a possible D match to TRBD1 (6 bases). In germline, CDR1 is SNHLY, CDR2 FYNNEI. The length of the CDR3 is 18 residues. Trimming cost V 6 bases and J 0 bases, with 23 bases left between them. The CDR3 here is CASRRPTGRAFMNTEAFF. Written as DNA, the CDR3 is TGTGCCAGCAGGAGGCCGACAGGTCGGGCGTTTATGAACACTGAAGCTTTCTTT.

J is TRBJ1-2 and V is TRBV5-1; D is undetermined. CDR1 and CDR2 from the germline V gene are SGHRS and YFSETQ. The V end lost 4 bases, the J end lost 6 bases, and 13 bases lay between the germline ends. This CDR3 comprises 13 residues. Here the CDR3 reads CASSPGSVDGYTF. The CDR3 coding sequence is TGCGCCAGCAGCCCTGGGAGTGTGGATGGCTACACCTTC.

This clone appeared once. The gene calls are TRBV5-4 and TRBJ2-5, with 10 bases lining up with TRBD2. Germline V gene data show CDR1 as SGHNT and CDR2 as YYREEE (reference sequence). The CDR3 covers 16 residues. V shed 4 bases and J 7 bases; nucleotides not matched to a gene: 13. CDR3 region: CASSSGTSEGRGTQYF. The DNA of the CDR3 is TGTGCCAGCAGCAGCGGGACTAGCGAGGGAAGAGGGACCCAGTACTTC.